Listed here are 29 T cell receptor beta chains from one sample, sequenced in a study of vaccination and CD4 T cells after COVID-19. The treatment here: approximately 11-day PBMC culture with coronavirus spike peptide pools or control peptides (ViraFEST assay). CD4+ T cells that had been cultured provided DNA sequenced with the Oncomine TCR Beta short-read assay. TCRdb analysed the PCR reads with MiXCR anew, one entry per CDR3 protein. The sample yields over 20,000 distinct CDR3 sequences, roughly 64% seen once. These receptors have no identified antigens. Sequencing input: CD4+ T cells from blood, cultured in vitro. The receptors shown here come from a human donor who had recovered from COVID-19.

The V and J genes are TRBV27 and TRBJ1-2; D is unresolved. This CDR3 contains 16 residues. Trimming cost V 3 bases and J 6 bases, with 20 bases left between them. Germline CDR1 reads MNHEY; CDR2 reads SMNVEV (reference sequence). CDR3 nucleotide sequence: TGTGCCAGCAGTTTTTTATCCCGGGCGGGAGACGATGGCTACACCTTC. This sequence encodes CASSFLSRAGDDGYTF.

The chain combines TRBV15 with TRBJ1-1; D is perhaps TRBD1 (5 bases). V was cut by 0 bases and J by 6 bases, with 14 bases left in between. The CDR3 sequence is 15 residues long. CDR1 and CDR2 (germline): LNHNV, YYDKDF (reference sequence). CDR3 residues: CATSRDTGQEAEAFF. For the CDR3, the DNA is TGTGCCACCAGCAGAGATACAGGCCAAGAGGCTGAAGCTTTCTTT.

The V and J genes are TRBV7-9 and TRBJ2-7; 8 bases are shared with TRBD1. Germline-derived CDR1 and CDR2 are SEHNR and FQNEAQ (reference sequence). The trim removed 2 bases at V and 2 bases at J, leaving 5 bases unmatched. This CDR3 is 15 amino acids long. The CDR3, as DNA: TGTGCCAGCAGCTTAAGCGACAGGGGAGCCTACGAGCAGTACTTC. Protein product: CASSLSDRGAYEQYF. Full variable domain (rest looked up from reference TRBV7-9 and TRBJ2-7): DTGVSQNPRHKITKRGQNVTFRCDPISEHNRLYWYRQTLGQGPEFLTYFQNEAQLEKSRLLSDRFSAERPKGSFSTLEIQRTEQGDSAMYLCASSLSDRGAYEQYFGPGTRLTVT.

This clonotype was observed a few times. The chain has TRBV19 and TRBJ1-5; 7 positions match TRBD1. Germline trimming cut 2 bases from V and 1 base from J; bases unmatched to any gene: 5. The germline V gene encodes CDR1 LNHDA and CDR2 SQIVND (reference sequence). CDR3 length: 16 residues. DNA of the CDR3: TGTGCCAGTAGTATAAGGCCGGGACAGAGCAATCAGCCCCAGCATTTT. Translated: CASSIRPGQSNQPQHF.

The chain couples TRBV6-5 to TRBJ1-2; D is perhaps TRBD1 (5 bases). Trimming left V 4 bases short and J 8 bases short, with 20 bases between. Germline V gene data show CDR1 as MNHEY and CDR2 as SVGAGI. This CDR3 has 15 residues. The CDR3 region is CASSSHETALGGYTF. CDR3 DNA sequence: TGTGCCAGCAGTTCCCACGAGACAGCCCTAGGGGGCTACACCTTC.

The gene calls are TRBV15 and TRBJ1-5; 8 nucleotides match TRBD1. The CDR3 totals 14 residues. Germline V lookup: CDR1 LNHNV, CDR2 YYDKDF (reference sequence). Trimming removed 3 bases from V and 9 bases from J; junction bases left unmatched: 7. The CDR3 protein is CATSSGQGQSPQHF. CDR3 in DNA: TGTGCCACCAGCAGCGGACAGGGCCAGTCGCCCCAGCATTTT.

Here the CDR3 DNA reads TGTGCCAGCAGCCCCGGGGCCTACGAGCAGTACTTC. This sequence encodes CASSPGAYEQYF. The genes are TRBV9 and TRBJ2-7, with D tentatively TRBD2 (5 bases). V was cut by 4 bases and J by 2 bases, with 7 bases left in between. Germline lookup yields CDR1 SGDLS and CDR2 YYNGEE. The CDR3 runs 12 residues.

The chain uses TRBV7-2 and TRBJ1-5; D remains unclear. Germline assignment: CDR1 SGHTA and CDR2 FQGNSA. The CDR3 totals 15 residues. Trimming cost V 0 bases and J 0 bases, with 6 bases left between them. In nucleotides, the CDR3 is TGTGCCAGCAGCTTAGCTGGGATTAGCAATCAGCCCCAGCATTTT. It yields the protein CASSLAGISNQPQHF.

This chain joins TRBV28 and TRBJ2-7; D is ambiguous. Trimming removed 9 bases at V and 3 bases at J, with 9 bases between. Germline values: CDR1 MDHEN, CDR2 SYDVKM. The CDR3 is made up of 11 amino acids. The DNA of the CDR3 is TGTGCCAGTCGGACCTTCTACGAGCAGTACTTC. Its protein product is CASRTFYEQYF. Based on the CDR3 plus reference TRBV28 and TRBJ2-7, the full variable domain is DVKVTQSSRYLVKRTGEKVFLECVQDMDHENMFWYRQDPGLGLRLIYFSYDVKMKEKGDIPEGYSVSREKKERFSLILESASTNQTSMYLCASRTFYEQYFGPGTRLTVT.

The J gene is TRBJ1-2, the V gene TRBV7-9; maybe TRBD1 (5 bases). The CDR3 is 15 residues long. CDR1 is SEHNR, CDR2 FQNEAQ, per germline (reference sequence). Trimming pared 5 bases from V and 4 bases from J, leaving 17 bases between. Here the CDR3 reads CASSPRGRFSYGYTF. CDR3 bases: TGTGCCAGCAGCCCGAGGGGACGTTTTAGCTATGGCTACACCTTC.

As DNA, the CDR3 is TGTGCCAGCAGCTTAAGAGCTGGGAATGCTTTCTTT. The encoded protein is CASSLRAGNAFF. The chain is built from TRBV7-2 and TRBJ1-1; D is unresolved. CDR1 and CDR2 from the germline V gene are SGHTA and FQGNSA. The CDR3 spans 12 residues. Trimming took off 2 bases at V and 11 bases at J, with 12 bases between the two ends.

The chain combines TRBV7-2 with TRBJ1-6; D not certain. The V end was cut by 6 bases, the J end by 4 bases, with 4 bases between. The V gene's germline CDR1 is SGHTA and CDR2 FQGNSA. The CDR3 is 12 residues long. CDR3 in amino acids: CASSLYNSPLHF. Written as DNA, the CDR3 is TGTGCCAGCAGTCTGTATAATTCACCCCTCCACTTT. Variable domain in full (rest from reference TRBV7-2 and TRBJ1-6): GAGVSQSPSNKVTEKGKDVELRCDPISGHTALYWYRQSLGQGLEFLIYFQGNSAPDKSGLPSDRFSAERTGGSVSTLTIQRTQQEDSAVYLCASSLYNSPLHFGNGTRLTVT.

This clonotype was seen more than once but under ten times. The chain couples TRBV11-3 to TRBJ2-2; no firm D call. V was cut by 1 base and J by 2 bases, with 8 bases left in between. This CDR3 contains 15 residues. Germline loops: CDR1 SGHNT, CDR2 YENEEA. CDR3 residues: CASSLGQTNTGELFF. The DNA for the CDR3 is TGTGCCAGCAGCTTAGGGCAGACAAACACCGGGGAGCTGTTTTTT. Together with reference TRBV11-3 and TRBJ2-2, the CDR3 gives the full variable domain: EAGVVQSPRYKIIEKKQPVAFWCNPISGHNTLYWYLQNLGQGPELLIRYENEEAVDDSQLPKDRFSAERLKGVDSTLKIQPAELGDSAVYLCASSLGQTNTGELFFGEGSRLTVL.

V and J are TRBV6-1 and TRBJ1-5, with D perhaps matching TRBD1 (5 bases). V lost 3 bases to trimming and J lost 7 bases, with 10 bases between them. The CDR3 has 13 amino acids. Per germline, CDR1 MNHNS and CDR2 SASEGT. CDR3: CASSDRWGQPQHF. The CDR3 DNA is TGTGCCAGCAGTGACAGGTGGGGCCAGCCCCAGCATTTT.

J is TRBJ2-7 and V is TRBV27, with D possibly matching TRBD1 (6 bases). The CDR3 loop spans 15 amino acids. Germline V CDR1 and CDR2: MNHEY, SMNVEV (reference sequence). V lost 6 bases and J lost 2, with 17 bases in between. CDR3 loop: CASSRQVIPTYEQYF. The CDR3 DNA reads TGTGCCAGCAGCCGACAGGTCATTCCAACCTACGAGCAGTACTTC.

The chain links TRBV7-9 to TRBJ2-7; no definite D call. The V end lost 2 bases, the J end lost 3 bases, and 14 bases lay between the germline ends. The CDR3 covers 15 residues. Germline lookup yields CDR1 SEHNR and CDR2 FQNEAQ (reference sequence). The CDR3 DNA reads TGTGCCAGCAGCTTAAGCAGAATGGGCCTCTACGAGCAGTACTTC. Its protein product is CASSLSRMGLYEQYF.

As DNA, the CDR3 is TGTGCCAGCAGCTTATTAGCGGGAGGGACCGGGGAGCTGTTTTTT. Translation: CASSLLAGGTGELFF. The chain combines TRBV7-3 with TRBJ2-2, with 11 bases identical to TRBD2. With V trimmed by 2 bases and J by 5 bases, 1 base remained unmatched. The CDR3 length is 15 residues. CDR1 is SGHTA, CDR2 FQGTGA, per germline. Combining the CDR3 with reference TRBV7-3 and TRBJ2-2 gives the whole variable domain GAGVSQTPSNKVTEKGKYVELRCDPISGHTALYWYRQSLGQGPEFLIYFQGTGAADDSGLPNDRFFAVRPEGSVSTLKIQRTERGDSAVYLCASSLLAGGTGELFFGEGSRLTVL.

The genes are TRBV11-2 and TRBJ1-2; 9 bases line up with TRBD1. This CDR3 spans 16 amino acids. Germline CDR1 reads SGHAT; CDR2 reads FQNNGV. The J segment lost 4 bases and the V segment lost 0 bases, leaving 6 bases of the junction unmatched. This CDR3 is CASSLEGQGNIYGYTF. CDR3 in DNA: TGTGCCAGCAGCTTAGAGGGACAGGGAAATATCTATGGCTACACCTTC.

This clonotype was observed once. CDR3 coding DNA: TGTGCCAGCTCGCCCAGCGGGGACCGCGGCTACACCTTC. Translation: CASSPSGDRGYTF. The chain couples TRBV18 to TRBJ1-2; D might be TRBD1 (5 bases). Germline V gene lookup returns CDR1 KGHSH and CDR2 LQKENI. The CDR3 is 13 residues long. Trimming took off 6 bases at V and 8 bases at J, with 16 bases between the two ends.

V gene TRBV25-1 combines with J gene TRBJ2-6, with D possibly being TRBD1 (5 bases). The V end was cut by 3 bases, the J end by 0 bases, with 18 bases between. The CDR3 covers 19 residues. In germline, CDR1 is MGHDK, CDR2 SYGVNS. The CDR3 DNA sequence: TGTGCCAGCAGTGAGCCGACAGCCAAAGACCTCTCTGGGGCCAACGTCCTGACTTTC. It codes for CASSEPTAKDLSGANVLTF.

This chain uses TRBV6-1 with TRBJ2-1; 7 bases match TRBD2. The germline V gene encodes CDR1 MNHNS and CDR2 SASEGT. The CDR3 extends over 16 amino acids. Trimming cost V 6 bases and J 6 bases; bases outside gene matches: 14. CDR3 bases: TGTGCCAGCAGCCCTCTAGCGGCCGCAGCCCCCAATGAGCAGTTCTTC. Protein product: CASSPLAAAAPNEQFF.

This chain connects TRBV6-1 to TRBJ1-1; 10 nucleotides agree with TRBD1. The CDR3 is 15 residues long. In germline, CDR1 is MNHNS, CDR2 SASEGT. With V trimmed by 3 bases and J by 4 bases, 5 bases remained unmatched. The CDR3 DNA reads TGTGCCAGCAGTGACCGGGACAGGGGCGGCACTGAAGCTTTCTTT. Amino acid sequence: CASSDRDRGGTEAFF.

The chain joins TRBV7-9 to TRBJ2-5; D gene unclear. This CDR3 region has 11 residues. Germline V gene sequence: CDR1 SEHNR, CDR2 FQNEAQ (reference sequence). The V gene lost 2 bases and the J gene lost 2 bases, with 0 bases spanning the gap. Here the CDR3 DNA reads TGTGCCAGCAGCTTACAAGAGACCCAGTACTTC. Protein sequence: CASSLQETQYF.

The chain carries TRBV27 and TRBJ1-2; 9 bases match TRBD1. The CDR3 contains 15 residues. V shed 5 bases and J 8 bases; nucleotides not matched to a gene: 12. Per the germline V gene, CDR1 is MNHEY and CDR2 is SMNVEV (reference sequence). The CDR3 is CASSTQDRGIEGYTF. The DNA of the CDR3 is TGTGCCAGCAGTACCCAGGACAGGGGAATCGAGGGCTACACCTTC.

This clonotype showed up just once. The chain couples TRBV20-1 to TRBJ1-1, with TRBD1 matching over 7 bases. The CDR3 contains 17 residues. Germline CDR1 is DFQATT and CDR2 is SNEGSKA (reference sequence). The J segment lost 1 base and the V segment lost 5 bases, leaving 16 bases of the junction unmatched. CDR3 sequence reads: CSAPETGRNAGNTEAFF. Written as DNA, the CDR3 is TGCAGTGCTCCCGAGACAGGGCGTAATGCGGGGAACACTGAAGCTTTCTTT.

In this sample, this clonotype turned up a few times. V usage is TRBV12-3 or TRBV12-4 and J usage is TRBJ1-2; no clear D. Trimming took off 1 base at V and 7 bases at J, with 4 bases between the two ends. The CDR3 loop spans 11 amino acids. The CDR3 DNA is TGTGCCAGCAGTTTAGGAATTGGCTACACCTTC. It translates to CASSLGIGYTF.

The chain is built from TRBV19 and TRBJ1-5, with TRBD1 matching over 8 bases. The germline V gene has CDR1 LNHDA and CDR2 SQIVND (reference sequence). The CDR3 length is 17 residues. The V gene end was trimmed by 4 bases and the J gene end by 4 bases; junction bases not matched to a gene: 12. CDR3 amino acids: CASSTRRATGVNQPQHF. CDR3 DNA sequence: TGTGCCAGTAGTACAAGACGGGCGACAGGGGTGAATCAGCCCCAGCATTTT.

V gene TRBV10-3 combines with J gene TRBJ2-4; 13 positions match TRBD2. The CDR3 runs 19 residues. With 3 bases clipped from V and 0 bases from J, the junction kept 8 bases outside the gene matches. Germline CDR1 and CDR2: ENHRY and SYGVKD. The CDR3 DNA sequence: TGTGCCATCAGTGAACCTACTAGCGGGAGGGCCGAAGCCAAAAACATTCAGTACTTC. Protein product: CAISEPTSGRAEAKNIQYF.

The CDR3 reads CASSLGRTGALEQFF. CDR3 sequence (DNA): TGTGCCAGCAGCTTAGGAAGGACAGGGGCCTTGGAGCAGTTCTTC. The chain carries TRBV11-3 and TRBJ2-1, with 9 positions matching TRBD1. The ends lost 1 base at V and 10 bases at J; junction bases unmatched: 8. CDR3 size: 15 residues. CDR1 is SGHNT and CDR2 is YENEEA in the germline V gene.